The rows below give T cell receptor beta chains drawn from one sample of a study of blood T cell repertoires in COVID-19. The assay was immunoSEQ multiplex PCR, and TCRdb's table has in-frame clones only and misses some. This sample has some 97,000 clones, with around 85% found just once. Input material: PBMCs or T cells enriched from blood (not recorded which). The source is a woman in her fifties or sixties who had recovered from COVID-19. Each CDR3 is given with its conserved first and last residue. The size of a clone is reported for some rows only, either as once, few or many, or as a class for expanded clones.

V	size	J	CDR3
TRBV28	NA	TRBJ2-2	CASSSTGELFF
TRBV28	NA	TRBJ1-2	CASSTGTGYYGYTF
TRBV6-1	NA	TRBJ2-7	CASSERQGGSYEQYF
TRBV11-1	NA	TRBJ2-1	CASSSRTGVDEQFF
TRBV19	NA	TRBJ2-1	CASTMASGTNNEQFF
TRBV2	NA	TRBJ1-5	CASSGGRGAQPQHF
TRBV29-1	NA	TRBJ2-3	CSVEGGRGADTQYF
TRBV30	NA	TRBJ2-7	CAWSAQGGSYSYEQYF
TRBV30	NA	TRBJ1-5	CAWSAGQGNQPQHF
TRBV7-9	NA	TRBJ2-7	CASSLGQGKIYEQYF
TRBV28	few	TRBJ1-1	CASIATGVAKAFF
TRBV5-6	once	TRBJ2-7	CASSWGGLTYEQYF
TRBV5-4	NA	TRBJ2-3	CASSLSAGGRDTQYF
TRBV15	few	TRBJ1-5	CATSSSEAYLSDGASQPQHF
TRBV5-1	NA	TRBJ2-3	CASSLVAVTSTDTQYF
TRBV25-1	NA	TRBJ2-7	CASSEAGTASEQYF